The sequence of this T cell receptor (beta chain) was determined in a study of T-cell reconstitution after alpha-beta-depleted transplantation in children. Researchers prepared the TCRbeta library using unique molecular identifiers, the study reports. TCRdb re-derived calls from the PCR reads in MiXCR, one entry per CDR3 protein. This table holds 450,000 to 500,000 distinct CDR3 sequences, around 13% found once. Deletions cut 5 bases from V and 1 base from J, with 18 bases between. Germline V gene lookup returns CDR1 MNHNS and CDR2 SASEGT. The CDR3 sequence is 16 residues long. Only a few counts were recorded for this clonotype.

The rearrangement links TRBV6-1 to TRBJ2-7, with TRBD1 as a possible D gene (5 bases). The starting material was PBMCs from the stem cell graft donor, obtained from the stem cell graft. The source is a human donor who donated a stem cell graft to a child with combined immunodeficiency. The CDR3 sequence is CASSPSLWGPSYEQYF. As DNA, the CDR3 is TGTGCCAGCAGTCCCTCTTTATGGGGCCCATCCTACGAGCAGTACTTC.